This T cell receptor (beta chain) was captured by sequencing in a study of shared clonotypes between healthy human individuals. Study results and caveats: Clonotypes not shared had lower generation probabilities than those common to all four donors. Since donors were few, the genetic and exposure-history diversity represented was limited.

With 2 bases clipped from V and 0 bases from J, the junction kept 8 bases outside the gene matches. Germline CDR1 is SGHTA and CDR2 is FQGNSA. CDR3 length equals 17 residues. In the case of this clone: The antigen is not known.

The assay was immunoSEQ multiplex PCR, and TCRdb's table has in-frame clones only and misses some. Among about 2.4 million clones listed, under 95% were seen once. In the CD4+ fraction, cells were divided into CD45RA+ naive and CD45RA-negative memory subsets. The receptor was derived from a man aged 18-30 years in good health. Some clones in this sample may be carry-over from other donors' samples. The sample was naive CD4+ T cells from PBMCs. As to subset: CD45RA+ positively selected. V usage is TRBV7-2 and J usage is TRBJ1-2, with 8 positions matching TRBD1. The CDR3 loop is CASSLPDRGPTNYGYTF. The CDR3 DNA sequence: TGTGCCAGCAGCTTACCCGACAGGGGCCCCACTAACTATGGCTACACCTTC.